This T cell receptor (beta chain) was recovered during a study of T cell responses to AZD1222 COVID-19 vaccine. General observations from the study: Spike-spanning, vaccine-associated CD4 TCRs were dominant at 160-218 and 743-854. The repertoires were collected only after the peak T cell response. Clonal diversity was possibly underestimated, and white British individuals and females predominated among donors.

Of note for this clone: What it binds is unknown.

Trimming stripped 6 bases from V and 7 bases from J, with 12 bases between. This CDR3 spans 13 amino acids. The germline CDR1 and CDR2 sequences are MDHEN and SYDVKM. Clones were sequenced by immunoSEQ multiplex PCR, and TCRdb holds only the in-frame ones, with some missing. The sample carries fewer than 150,000 clones, roughly 87% recorded once. This chain uses TRBV28 with TRBJ2-2; D is uncertain. The receptor comes from an adult who received the AZD1222 COVID-19 vaccine. The sequenced sample was peripheral blood, obtained 28 days after the second AZD1222 dose. The CDR3 DNA is TGTGCCAGCAGCTTAGTGGGAAGCGGGGAGCTGTTTTTT. Protein product: CASSLVGSGELFF.